One T cell receptor beta chain is described in this entry. Which antigen it targets is not known. No per-base quality is available; no much larger clone lies one base away. One collaborating source in Seattle enrolled patients while the patients were actively infected and followed the patients over time throughout the course of disease. Each collaborating institution followed its own protocols to collect whole blood in K2EDTA tubes. For TCRbeta analysis, collaborator samples were shipped as frozen whole blood, as isolated PBMCs, or as DNA extracted from either sample type. The entry originates in a study of blood T cell repertoires in COVID-19 (dated by TCRdb to the early 2020s). The study in broad terms: The collaborator samples originated in the United States, Italy and Spain and spanned the acute and convalescent phases of COVID-19. The repertoires were released in a freely available public database intended as a resource for research on the immune response to SARS-CoV-2. The sample metadata nearly always contained a de-identified subject ID, COVID-19 status, age in years and sex. Samples came from the ongoing ImmuneRACE study (first 160 participants) plus 1,254 subjects from 6 global collaborators. Where available, HLA class I and class II types were obtained from metadata supplied by the sample provider rather than from assay-based typing. Subjects who had been exposed to COVID-19, were actively infected with it, or had recovered from it provided the deeply sampled blood TCRbeta repertoires that made up the dataset. The prospective study material was composed of cDNA or gDNA derived from T cells, B-cell-depleted T cells, or PBMCs. The study at large found these results: Clinical and demographic metadata were provided uncurated, with the amount varying by source and participant.

Via the germline V gene (reference sequence), CDR1 is LNHDA and CDR2 SQIVND. V and J lose 6 bases and 4 bases, and a span of 15 bases separates them. Spanning cysteine to phenylalanine, the CDR3 consists of 14 amino acids. Of the read, only the CDR3 DNA is kept; its 42 bases are in frame from base 1. The immunoSEQ Assay, a bias-controlled multiplex PCR, was used to amplify TCRbeta CDR3 regions from genomic DNA. Concerning the study's data processing: The number of nucleated cells in each sample was estimated by amplification of reference gene primers within the assay. Sequence reads were collapsed and filtered to measure the absolute abundance of every unique TCRbeta CDR3 rearrangement. For each sample, productive Simpson clonality was calculated as the square root of Simpson's diversity index across productive rearrangements. TCRdb's version of the immuneACCESS table is confined to in-frame rearrangements and falls short of the full clone set. An unresolved V gene accounts for under half of the shortfall where checked; the remainder is of unknown origin. The DNA gave D and trimming, while V, J and clone size come from that table. Recorded for this sample are about 300,000 clones; approximately 89% of them occurred a single time. The ten largest clonotypes hold 1.8% of the sample.

Here the chain combines TRBV19 and TRBJ1-1; the D gene remains uncertain. Source material: peripheral blood. The clonotype comes from a young woman with COVID-19, enrolled during active disease. The CDR3 in this case is CASRPGFDSTEAFF. The DNA sequence is TGTGCCAGTAGACCCGGGTTCGATTCCACTGAAGCTTTCTTT.